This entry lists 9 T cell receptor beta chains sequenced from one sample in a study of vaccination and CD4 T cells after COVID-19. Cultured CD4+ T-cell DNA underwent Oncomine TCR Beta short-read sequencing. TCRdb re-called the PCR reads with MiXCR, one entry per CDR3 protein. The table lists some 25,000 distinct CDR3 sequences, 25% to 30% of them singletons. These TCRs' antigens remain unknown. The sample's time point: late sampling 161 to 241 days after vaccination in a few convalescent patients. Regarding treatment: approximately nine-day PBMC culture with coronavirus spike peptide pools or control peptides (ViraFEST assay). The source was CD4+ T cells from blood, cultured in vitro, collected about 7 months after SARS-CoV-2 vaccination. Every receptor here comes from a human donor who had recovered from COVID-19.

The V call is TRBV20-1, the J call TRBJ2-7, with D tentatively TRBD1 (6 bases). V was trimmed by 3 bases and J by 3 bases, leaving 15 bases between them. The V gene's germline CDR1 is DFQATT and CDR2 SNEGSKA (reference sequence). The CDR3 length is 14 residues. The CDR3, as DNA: TGCAGTGCTAGCCCGACAGGAACCGGCTACGAGCAGTACTTC. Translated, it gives CSASPTGTGYEQYF.

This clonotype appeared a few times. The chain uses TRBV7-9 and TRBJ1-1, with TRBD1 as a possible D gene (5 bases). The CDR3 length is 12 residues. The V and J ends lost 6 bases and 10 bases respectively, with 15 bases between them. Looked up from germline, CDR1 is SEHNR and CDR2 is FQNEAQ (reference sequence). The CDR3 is CASSIDPGGAFF. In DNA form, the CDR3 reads TGTGCCAGCAGTATAGACCCTGGGGGAGCTTTCTTT.

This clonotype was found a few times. In DNA, the CDR3 is TGTGCCAGCAGCTTCTACACAAACCAAGAGACCCAGTACTTC. Protein product: CASSFYTNQETQYF. The chain couples TRBV5-5 to TRBJ2-5; no reliable D call. The germline CDR1 and CDR2 sequences are SGHKS and YYEKEE (reference sequence). CDR3 length equals 14 residues. With 2 bases removed from V and 0 bases from J, the gap between germline ends came to 8 bases.

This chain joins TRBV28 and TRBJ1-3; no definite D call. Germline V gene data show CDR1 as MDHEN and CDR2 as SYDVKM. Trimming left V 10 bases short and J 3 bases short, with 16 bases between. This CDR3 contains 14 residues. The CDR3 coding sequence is TGTGCCACACTGGACGGTCAAGTTGGAAACACCATATATTTT. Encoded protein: CATLDGQVGNTIYF. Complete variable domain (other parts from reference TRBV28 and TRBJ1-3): DVKVTQSSRYLVKRTGEKVFLECVQDMDHENMFWYRQDPGLGLRLIYFSYDVKMKEKGDIPEGYSVSREKKERFSLILESASTNQTSMYLCATLDGQVGNTIYFGEGSWLTVV.

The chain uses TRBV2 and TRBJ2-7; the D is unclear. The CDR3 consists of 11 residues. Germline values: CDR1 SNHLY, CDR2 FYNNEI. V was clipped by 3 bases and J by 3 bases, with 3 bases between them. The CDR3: CASSERYEQYF. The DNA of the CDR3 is TGTGCCAGCAGTGAGCGCTACGAGCAGTACTTC.

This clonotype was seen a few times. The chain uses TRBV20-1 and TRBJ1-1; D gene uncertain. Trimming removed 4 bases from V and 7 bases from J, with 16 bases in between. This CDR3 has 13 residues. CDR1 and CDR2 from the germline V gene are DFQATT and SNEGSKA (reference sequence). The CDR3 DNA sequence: TGCAGTGCTATAGGTAGGGTTCGGGGTGAAGCTTTCTTT. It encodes CSAIGRVRGEAFF.

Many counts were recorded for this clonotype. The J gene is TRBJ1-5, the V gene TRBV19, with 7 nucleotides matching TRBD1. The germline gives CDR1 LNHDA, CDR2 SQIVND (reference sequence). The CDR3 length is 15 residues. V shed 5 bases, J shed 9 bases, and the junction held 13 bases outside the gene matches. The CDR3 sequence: CASSGRDRLQRPQHF. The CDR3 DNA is TGTGCCAGTAGTGGCCGGGACAGATTACAGCGGCCCCAGCATTTT.

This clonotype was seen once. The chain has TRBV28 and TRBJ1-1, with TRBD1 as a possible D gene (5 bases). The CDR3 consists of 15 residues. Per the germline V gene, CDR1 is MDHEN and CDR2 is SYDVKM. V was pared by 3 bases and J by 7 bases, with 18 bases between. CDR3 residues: CASSFLGGNTIEAFF. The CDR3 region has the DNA TGTGCCAGCAGTTTTCTGGGGGGGAACACCATTGAAGCTTTCTTT. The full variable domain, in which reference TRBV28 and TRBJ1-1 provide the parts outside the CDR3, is DVKVTQSSRYLVKRTGEKVFLECVQDMDHENMFWYRQDPGLGLRLIYFSYDVKMKEKGDIPEGYSVSREKKERFSLILESASTNQTSMYLCASSFLGGNTIEAFFGQGTRLTVV.

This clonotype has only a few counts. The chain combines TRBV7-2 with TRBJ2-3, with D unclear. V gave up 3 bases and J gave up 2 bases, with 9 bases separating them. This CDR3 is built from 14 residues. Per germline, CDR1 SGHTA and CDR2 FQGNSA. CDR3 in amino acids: CASSFIAATDTQYF. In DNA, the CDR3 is TGTGCCAGCAGCTTTATAGCAGCCACAGATACGCAGTATTTT.